Listed below are T cell receptor beta chains from one sample, sequenced in a study of blood T cell repertoires in COVID-19. The assay was immunoSEQ multiplex PCR, and TCRdb's table has in-frame clones only and misses some. The sample carries 97,000 or so clones, 80% to 95% recorded once. The sequenced sample was peripheral blood. Receptor source: a woman aged 50 to 60 with COVID-19, enrolled during active disease. Each CDR3 is given with its conserved first and last residue. The D gene is left open where the match is weak. Part of the rows lack a size; the others show once, few, many or a class for expanded clones.

abundance	v_gene	j_gene	d_gene	CDR3nt	CDR3aa
-	TRBV2	TRBJ1-4	-	TGTGCCAGCAGTGAAGCGCTAATCCCAACTAATGAAAAACTGTTTTTT	CASSEALIPTNEKLFF
once	TRBV19	TRBJ2-7	TRBD2	TGTGCCAGTAGTGCCCGGGGGGGAGAGCAGTACTTC	CASSARGGEQYF
-	TRBV7-2	TRBJ2-7	-	TGTGCCAGCAGCCGCACCTGGGGGGATCCTATCTACGAGCAGTACTTC	CASSRTWGDPIYEQYF
-	TRBV30	TRBJ1-2	-	TGTGCCTGGAGTGGAGGGAAAAACTATGGCTACACCTTC	CAWSGGKNYGYTF
-	TRBV6-5	TRBJ1-5	-	TGTGCCAGCACCTCATCAGGAGGGAATCAGCCCCAGCATTTT	CASTSSGGNQPQHF
-	TRBV7-9	TRBJ1-5	-	TGTGCCAGCAGCTTGGGTTCCGGGGGGAGGGAGCCCCAGCATTTT	CASSLGSGGREPQHF
-	TRBV12-5	TRBJ1-2	-	TGTGCTAGTGGTTTGAGACAGTCCTATGGCTACACCTTC	CASGLRQSYGYTF
-	TRBV7-9	TRBJ2-1	TRBD2	TGTGCCAGCAGCTTAGACCCTAGCGGGGTGTACAATGAGCAGTTCTTC	CASSLDPSGVYNEQFF
-	TRBV28	TRBJ2-7	TRBD1	TGTGCCAGCAGCTCGGACAGGTACGAGCAGTACTTC	CASSSDRYEQYF
few	TRBV5-4	TRBJ1-4	TRBD1	TGTGCCAGCAGCTTACGACAGGGTACTCATGAAAAACTGTTTTTT	CASSLRQGTHEKLFF
-	TRBV5-6	TRBJ1-4	TRBD1	TGTGCCAGCAGCTTAGGGGGCTTTAATGAAAAACTGTTTTTT	CASSLGGFNEKLFF
-	TRBV5-4	TRBJ1-2	TRBD1	TGTGCCAGCAGCTTGGGTGGACAGGGGAAGGGCTACACCTTC	CASSLGGQGKGYTF
-	TRBV6-6	TRBJ1-6	-	TGTGCCAGCAGCCTCTTACGGGGGGCCGATAATTCACCCCTCCACTTT	CASSLLRGADNSPLHF
-	TRBV3-1/TRBV3-2	TRBJ1-5	-	TGTGCCAGCAGCCAAGAATTCTCGGGGTACCCTAATCAGCCCCAGCATTTT	CASSQEFSGYPNQPQHF
-	TRBV5-4	TRBJ1-5	TRBD1	TGTGCCAGCAGCTTTCTAGGGGCCCGGACAGGGACAAATCAGCCCCAGCATTTT	CASSFLGARTGTNQPQHF
once	TRBV5-1	TRBJ2-5	TRBD1	TGCGCCAGCAGCCCCGGGACAGTGACCCAAGAGACCCAGTACTTC	CASSPGTVTQETQYF
-	TRBV19	TRBJ2-2	TRBD1	TGTGCCTCCCAGCGGGACAGGGAAATCGGGGAGCTGTTTTTT	CASQRDREIGELFF
-	TRBV3-1/TRBV3-2	TRBJ2-3	-	TGTGCCAGCAGCCAAGGGGTGGGGGGGCAAGATACGCAGTATTTT	CASSQGVGGQDTQYF
once	TRBV7-2	TRBJ1-1	TRBD1	TGTGCCAGCAGCTTCCGGACAGGGGGGAACACTGAAGCTTTCTTT	CASSFRTGGNTEAFF
-	TRBV7-9	TRBJ1-6	-	TGTGCCAGCAGCCTACGGACCCCCGGAGGGAATTCACCCCTCCACTTT	CASSLRTPGGNSPLHF
-	TRBV5-8	TRBJ2-5	TRBD1	TGTGCCAGCAGCTTTGGACAGGGACCCTTGGAGACCCAGTACTTC	CASSFGQGPLETQYF
-	TRBV6-1	TRBJ2-7	-	TGTGCCAGCAGTGAGGGACACTGGAGCCCCTACGAGCAGTACTTC	CASSEGHWSPYEQYF
once	TRBV19	TRBJ2-3	TRBD1	TGTGCCAGTAAACTCACAGGGGCAGATACGCAGTATTTT	CASKLTGADTQYF
-	TRBV5-6	TRBJ1-2	-	TGTGCCAGCAGCTTTAGGGGAATTTTCAATGGCTACACCTTC	CASSFRGIFNGYTF
-	TRBV10-1	TRBJ1-1	-	TGCGCCAGCAGTGCGGCAGGGTGGACTGAAGCTTTCTTT	CASSAAGWTEAFF
-	TRBV10-3	TRBJ1-2	TRBD1	TGTGCCATCAGTGGGGGGACAGGGGAAGGCTACACCTTC	CAISGGTGEGYTF
-	TRBV7-8	TRBJ2-1	-	TGTGCCAGCAGCTTAGATAGGGTGACAGTTTTACAGTTCTTC	CASSLDRVTVLQFF
-	TRBV11-2	TRBJ1-2	TRBD1	TGTGCCAGCAGCTCCAGAGGGGGCGGGATCTATGGCTACACCTTC	CASSSRGGGIYGYTF
-	TRBV7-9	TRBJ1-2	TRBD1	TGTGCCAGCAGCTTAGTGGTCCAGGGGGGCTATGGCTACACCTTC	CASSLVVQGGYGYTF
-	TRBV20-1	TRBJ2-3	-	TGCAGTGGGAGGGGTGCAGATACGCAGTATTTT	CSGRGADTQYF
-	TRBV9	TRBJ2-1	-	TGTGCCAGCAGCCCCCCCCTAGCGCTCAATGAGCAGTTCTTC	CASSPPLALNEQFF
-	TRBV19	TRBJ1-2	-	TGTGCCAGTATGGGGGGGCAGTTTTATGGCTACACCTTC	CASMGGQFYGYTF
-	TRBV5-6	TRBJ1-3	-	TGTGCCAGCAGCTCCCCGAGCGGTGGAAACACCATATATTTT	CASSSPSGGNTIYF
-	TRBV6-2/TRBV6-3	TRBJ1-6	TRBD1	TGTGCCAGCAGTTATGAACAGACAGGGGGTTCACCCCTCCACTTT	CASSYEQTGGSPLHF
-	TRBV14	TRBJ2-7	TRBD2	TGTGCCAGCAGCCAAAGAGCGGGACTCGGCCCCGACTACGAGCAGTACTTC	CASSQRAGLGPDYEQYF
-	TRBV6-1	TRBJ2-7	-	TGTGCCAGCAGTGAAGGGATAGGGGTTTCGTACGAGCAGTACTTC	CASSEGIGVSYEQYF
-	TRBV12-3/TRBV12-4	TRBJ1-5	-	TGTGCCAGCAGACCCGGACAGAATCAGCCCCAGCATTTT	CASRPGQNQPQHF
-	TRBV2	TRBJ1-3	-	TGTGCCAGCAGTGAAATTCGCGGAACCGCCCGGGGGTCTGGAAACACCATATATTTT	CASSEIRGTARGSGNTIYF
-	TRBV27	TRBJ1-5	-	TGTGCCAGCAGCCATGGGGACACTAATCAGCCCCAGCATTTT	CASSHGDTNQPQHF
-	TRBV6-5	TRBJ2-1	-	TGTGCCAGCAGTTACTCGAGCGCCTACAATGAGCAGTTCTTC	CASSYSSAYNEQFF
-	TRBV19	TRBJ1-4	-	TGTGCCAGTAGCCAACAGGAGGGGGAAAAACTGTTTTTT	CASSQQEGEKLFF
once	TRBV5-1	TRBJ2-7	TRBD1	TGCGCCAGCAGCAGGGGACAGGGGCTGGAGCAGTACTTC	CASSRGQGLEQYF